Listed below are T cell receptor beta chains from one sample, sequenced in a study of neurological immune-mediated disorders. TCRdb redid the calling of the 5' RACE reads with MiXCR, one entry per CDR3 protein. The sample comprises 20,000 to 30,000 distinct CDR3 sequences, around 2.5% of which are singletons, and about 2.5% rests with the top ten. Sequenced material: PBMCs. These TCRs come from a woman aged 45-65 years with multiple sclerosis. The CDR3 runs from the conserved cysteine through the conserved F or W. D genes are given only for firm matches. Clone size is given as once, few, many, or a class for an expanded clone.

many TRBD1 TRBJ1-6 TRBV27 TGTGCCAGCAGTCGGACAGGGGAAAGTTATTCACCCCTCCACTTT CASSRTGESYSPLHF
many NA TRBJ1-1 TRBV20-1 TGCAGTGCTAGAGGTACAGGGAGCTTGAACACTGAAGCTTTCTTT CSARGTGSLNTEAFF
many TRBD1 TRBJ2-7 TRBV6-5 TGTGCCAGCAGTTCGACCAGGACAGGGGTTGACTCCTACGAGCAGTACTTC CASSSTRTGVDSYEQYF
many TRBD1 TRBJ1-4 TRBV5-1 TGCGCCAGCAGCGCGAACAGGGGGATTAATGAAAAACTGTTTTTT CASSANRGINEKLFF
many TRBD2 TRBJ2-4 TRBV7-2 TGTGCCAGCAGCATGGGAGGGAGGGCGTACATTCAGTACTTC CASSMGGRAYIQYF
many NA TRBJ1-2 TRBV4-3 TGCGCCAGCAGCCAAGACTTTCCAGGGGTGGATGGCTACACCTTC CASSQDFPGVDGYTF
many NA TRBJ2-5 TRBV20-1 TGCAGTGCTACCGGGACCTTGGCCGGAGAGACCCAGTACTTC CSATGTLAGETQYF
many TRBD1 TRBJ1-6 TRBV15 TGTGCCACCAGCAGAACCGGGACAGGGAATTCACCCCTACACTTT CATSRTGTGNSPLHF
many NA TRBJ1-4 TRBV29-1 TGCAGCGTCGGACATACAGGTGGTAATGAAAAACTGTTTTTT CSVGHTGGNEKLFF
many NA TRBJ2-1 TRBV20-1 TGCAGTGCTAGGGCCGTCCACAATGAGCAGTTCTTC CSARAVHNEQFF
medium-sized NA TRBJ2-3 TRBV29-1 TGCAGCGTCGACGCCGAAGCTGGGGATACGCAGTATTTT CSVDAEAGDTQYF
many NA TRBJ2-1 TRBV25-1 TGTGCCAGCAGTGATCCCACAGGGGCGGGAGAGCAGTTCTTC CASSDPTGAGEQFF
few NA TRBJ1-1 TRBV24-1 TGTGCCACCAGCCTATCCGGGGACACTGAAGCTTTCTTT CATSLSGDTEAFF